One sample yielded the 4 T cell receptor beta chains listed below, sequenced in a study of blood T cell repertoires in COVID-19. Produced via immunoSEQ multiplex PCR; TCRdb's table is partial and in-frame only. The sample shows a few hundred thousand clones, roughly 80% of them seen only once. Sequencing was done on a sample of PBMCs or T cells enriched from blood (not recorded which). The receptors shown here come from a woman in her fifties or sixties who had recovered from COVID-19.

This chain links TRBV6-5 with TRBJ2-1, with 7 bases identical to TRBD1. The J segment lost 6 bases and the V segment lost 6 bases, leaving 8 bases of the junction unmatched. The CDR3 contains 14 residues. Germline V gene sequence: CDR1 MNHEY, CDR2 SVGAGI. CDR3 sequence reads: CASSQRRQGNEQFF. The DNA for the CDR3 is TGTGCCAGCAGCCAGCGGAGACAGGGCAATGAGCAGTTCTTC.

On this clone: Other DNA sequences in the sample encode the same CDR3. The chain couples TRBV5-6 to TRBJ2-7; D remains unclear. The germline V and J ends were trimmed by 4 bases and 4 bases, with 6 bases remaining between them. The CDR3 runs 11 residues. From germline, CDR1 is SGHDT and CDR2 YYEEEE. The CDR3 sequence: CASSRDYEQYF. CDR3 DNA: TGTGCCAGCAGCCGAGATTACGAGCAGTACTTC.

V gene TRBV28 combines with J gene TRBJ1-4; D is undetermined. The germline V gene has CDR1 MDHEN and CDR2 SYDVKM. V lost 4 bases and J 2 bases, leaving 11 bases between the germline ends. The CDR3 is 15 amino acids. CDR3 sequence: CASSYNSGTNEKLFF. The CDR3 DNA follows: TGTGCCAGCAGTTACAACAGTGGCACTAATGAAAAACTGTTTTTT. The full variable domain, with the rest looked up from reference TRBV28 and TRBJ1-4, is DVKVTQSSRYLVKRTGEKVFLECVQDMDHENMFWYRQDPGLGLRLIYFSYDVKMKEKGDIPEGYSVSREKKERFSLILESASTNQTSMYLCASSYNSGTNEKLFFGSGTQLSVL.

This clone was recorded a few times. This chain uses TRBV19 with TRBJ1-1; TRBD1 agrees at 7 bases. V was pared by 8 bases and J by 4 bases, with 7 bases of the junction left unmatched. Germline V lookup: CDR1 LNHDA, CDR2 SQIVND (reference sequence). This CDR3 spans 13 amino acids. The CDR3 DNA reads TGTGCCAGTGGACAGGTATTTAGCACTGAAGCTTTCTTT. Translated: CASGQVFSTEAFF.